Each of the 7 T cell receptor beta chains below was sequenced from the same sample in a study of PD-L1 blockade in urothelial cancer. Assay: immunoSEQ multiplex PCR; the TCRdb copy retains only in-frame clones and omits some. The table includes 80,000 to 130,000 clones, over 80% detected once. The material sequenced was PBMCs, taken around atezolizumab (anti-PD-L1) treatment. The receptors stem from a woman of 80 years or more with urothelial cancer.

The chain couples TRBV11-2 to TRBJ1-4; 10 nucleotides line up with TRBD1. The CDR3 spans 15 residues. V lost 5 bases to trimming and J lost 7 bases; unmatched junction nucleotides: 7. The germline V gene has CDR1 SGHAT and CDR2 FQNNGV. The CDR3 coding sequence is TGTGCCAGCAGCCTCGGTGGGACAGGGGCTGAAAAACTGTTTTTT. This sequence encodes CASSLGGTGAEKLFF.

This chain links TRBV5-4 with TRBJ2-5, with TRBD2 matching 7 bases. This CDR3 contains 14 residues. Germline values: CDR1 SGHNT, CDR2 YYREEE (reference sequence). J lost 5 bases, V lost 0 bases, and 4 bases had no gene match. CDR3 sequence reads: CASSLGGGEETQYF. CDR3 nucleotides: TGTGCCAGCAGCTTGGGGGGAGGGGAGGAGACCCAGTACTTC.

This clone came up once. The J gene is TRBJ2-7, the V gene TRBV6-1; D remains ambiguous. CDR3 size: 14 residues. Per germline, CDR1 MNHNS and CDR2 SASEGT. V was pared by 1 base and J by 7 bases, with 14 bases between. In DNA form, the CDR3 reads TGTGCCAGCAGTGAAGGACTTCTGTCTCGGGAGCAGTACTTC. Encoded protein: CASSEGLLSREQYF.

V usage is TRBV25-1 and J usage is TRBJ1-1; TRBD1 matches 7 bases. Germline CDR1 is MGHDK and CDR2 is SYGVNS. J gave up 5 bases and V 8 bases, and 5 bases lay outside the gene matches. The CDR3 totals 12 residues. The CDR3 nucleotides read TGTGCCAGCCGGACAGGCCATACTGAAGCTTTCTTT. Amino acid sequence: CASRTGHTEAFF.

This CDR3 is CASSFGQTNEQFF. The CDR3 coding sequence is TGCGCCAGCAGCTTTGGGCAGACCAATGAGCAGTTCTTC. The rearrangement joins TRBV5-1 to TRBJ2-1; D uncertain. Trimming stripped 2 bases from V and 6 bases from J, with 9 bases between. Germline CDR1 and CDR2: SGHRS and YFSETQ. CDR3 size: 13 residues.

This chain uses TRBV11-2 with TRBJ2-1; unclear D gene. From germline, CDR1 is SGHAT and CDR2 FQNNGV. The CDR3 spans 15 residues. V lost 5 bases to trimming and J lost 12 bases, with 23 bases between them. For the CDR3, the DNA is TGTGCCAGCAGCCACGACTCCAAGTACAATGAAGGGCAGTTCTTC. Its protein is CASSHDSKYNEGQFF. Full variable domain (missing parts from reference TRBV11-2 and TRBJ2-1): EAGVAQSPRYKIIEKRQSVAFWCNPISGHATLYWYQQILGQGPKLLIQFQNNGVVDDSQLPKDRFSAERLKGVDSTLKIQPAKLEDSAVYLCASSHDSKYNEGQFFGPGTRLTVL.

J is TRBJ1-2 and V is TRBV6-1, with 7 bases matching TRBD1. This CDR3 spans 14 amino acids. Germline-derived CDR1 and CDR2 are MNHNS and SASEGT. Germline trimming cut 3 bases from V and 8 bases from J; bases unmatched to any gene: 9. The CDR3 sequence is CASSDGTALRGYTF. The CDR3 DNA reads TGTGCCAGCAGTGATGGGACAGCCTTGCGGGGCTACACCTTC.